Shown below are 26 T cell receptor beta chains from a single sample sequenced in a study of immune evolution from preneoplasia to lung adenocarcinoma. The repertoire was sequenced with immunoSEQ multiplex PCR; TCRdb's copy has only in-frame clones and lacks some. The sample consists of thousands of clones, 83% of them appearing once. The sample consisted of FFPE adjacent normal lung tissue. The receptors come from a person aged 65 to 85 with lung adenocarcinoma.

This sequence joins TRBV7-8 and TRBJ1-5, with 7 positions matching TRBD1. The germline gives CDR1 SGHVS, CDR2 FQNEAQ. This CDR3 spans 16 amino acids. Unmatched junction bases numbered 9, after V lost 5 bases and J lost 2 bases. DNA of the CDR3: TGTGCCAGCAGCCTACACCTCACAGGGGGCAATCAGCCCCAGCATTTT. It codes for CASSLHLTGGNQPQHF.

The chain has TRBV15 and TRBJ1-2; 8 bases fit TRBD1. V lost 6 bases, J lost 2 bases, and 2 bases stayed unmatched. This CDR3 region has 13 residues. The germline gives CDR1 LNHNV, CDR2 YYDKDF (reference sequence). The CDR3 region has the DNA TGTGCCACCAGGCGGACAGGGAACTATGGCTACACCTTC. Translating gives CATRRTGNYGYTF.

The V gene is TRBV4-1, the J gene TRBJ1-5, with unresolved D. Trimming stripped 1 base from V and 6 bases from J, with 16 bases between. The CDR3 consists of 16 residues. Germline CDR1 MGHRA, CDR2 YSYEKL. The CDR3 DNA sequence: TGCGCCAGCAGCCAAGTGGAGGCGTCCGCGGGTCAGCCCCAGCATTTT. It encodes CASSQVEASAGQPQHF.

The rearrangement uses TRBV7-2 and TRBJ2-3; no clear D. The CDR3 extends over 13 amino acids. Germline V CDR1 and CDR2: SGHTA, FQGNSA. With 5 bases removed from V and 8 bases from J, the gap between germline ends came to 14 bases. The CDR3 here is CASSPPGFFTQYF. CDR3 bases: TGTGCCAGCAGCCCTCCGGGCTTTTTTACGCAGTATTTT.

The CDR3: CAISVTGGADTQYF. The CDR3 DNA sequence: TGTGCCATCAGTGTGACAGGGGGCGCAGATACGCAGTATTTT. This rearrangement joins TRBV10-3 to TRBJ2-3, with 10 bases that match TRBD1. This CDR3 region has 14 residues. With 4 bases clipped from V and 4 bases from J, the junction kept 2 bases outside the gene matches. Looked up from germline, CDR1 is ENHRY and CDR2 is SYGVKD.

The CDR3, as DNA: TGTGCCAGCAGCGTAGCTAGCGGGGGCCTGGGTGAGCAGTTCTTC. This encodes CASSVASGGLGEQFF. The rearrangement joins TRBV9 to TRBJ2-1; the match to TRBD2 covers 10 bases. Germline V gene data show CDR1 as SGDLS and CDR2 as YYNGEE. The CDR3 has 15 amino acids. Trimming removed 0 bases from V and 9 bases from J; junction bases left unmatched: 6.

V usage is TRBV9 and J usage is TRBJ2-3; D is undetermined. Per germline, CDR1 SGDLS and CDR2 YYNGEE. V was shortened by 4 bases and J by 0 bases, with 12 bases between the two germline ends. This CDR3 spans 15 amino acids. The CDR3 nucleotides read TGTGCCAGCAGCCTAAGCTCCAGCAGCACAGATACGCAGTATTTT. Its protein is CASSLSSSSTDTQYF.

This clone was counted only a few times. This chain links TRBV4-1 with TRBJ2-2; D gene ambiguous. This CDR3 is built from 14 residues. Looked up from germline, CDR1 is MGHRA and CDR2 is YSYEKL. The germline V and J ends were trimmed by 1 base and 1 base, with 4 bases remaining between them. DNA for the CDR3: TGCGCCAGCAGCCAAGCGGAGAACACCGGGGAGCTGTTTTTT. Residues: CASSQAENTGELFF.

The gene calls are TRBV18 and TRBJ2-3; D may be TRBD2 (6 bases). This CDR3 is built from 17 residues. V lost 2 bases, J lost 2 bases, and 17 bases lay in between. The germline V gene encodes CDR1 KGHSH and CDR2 LQKENI. DNA of the CDR3: TGTGCCAGCTCACCAGTTGGAGGGACCCCTTTCACAGATACGCAGTATTTT. The encoded protein is CASSPVGGTPFTDTQYF. Looking up the rest from reference TRBV18 and TRBJ2-3 gives the full variable domain: NAGVMQNPRHLVRRRGQEARLRCSPMKGHSHVYWYRQLPEEGLKFMVYLQKENIIDESGMPKERFSAEFPKEGPSILRIQQVVRGDSAAYFCASSPVGGTPFTDTQYFGPGTRLTVL.

Judged by abundance, this clone is large. J is TRBJ1-2 and V is TRBV7-9, with 8 bases fitting TRBD1. The V gene's germline CDR1 is SEHNR and CDR2 FQNEAQ (reference sequence). This CDR3 has 14 amino acids. V trimming: 3 bases; J trimming: 8 bases; junction bases outside the gene matches: 8. The CDR3, as DNA: TGTGCCAGCAGCTTGAGCGACAGGGGCGGGGGCTACACCTTC. It encodes CASSLSDRGGGYTF.

This chain connects TRBV9 to TRBJ1-6, with D unclear. Trimming took 6 bases from V and 0 from J, leaving 13 bases between them. The germline gives CDR1 SGDLS, CDR2 YYNGEE. The CDR3 has 16 amino acids. CDR3 loop: CASKGGSSSYNSPLHF. The CDR3 region has the DNA TGTGCCAGCAAGGGCGGGTCTAGCTCCTATAATTCACCCCTCCACTTT.

The J gene is TRBJ1-6, the V gene TRBV11-2; D is uncertain. Germline CDR1 and CDR2: SGHAT and FQNNGV. The CDR3 runs 15 residues. Trimming took 5 bases from V and 9 from J, leaving 17 bases between them. As DNA, the CDR3 is TGTGCCAGCAGCCCAAGACTCATGGCAAGTTCACCCCTCCACTTT. This codes for CASSPRLMASSPLHF.

The V and J genes are TRBV12-5 and TRBJ1-5; D remains ambiguous. The germline V gene encodes CDR1 LGHNT and CDR2 FRNRAP. The CDR3 is 16 residues long. V was shortened by 1 base and J by 3 bases, with 13 bases between the two germline ends. CDR3 bases: TGTGCTAGTGGTTTGGCAGAGACCTTCAACAATCAGCCCCAGCATTTT. It is translated as CASGLAETFNNQPQHF.

Note on this clone: Other DNA sequences of this sample code for an identical CDR3. The rearrangement joins TRBV5-1 to TRBJ2-7; TRBD1 aligns across 9 bases. The CDR3 spans 14 residues. Germline assignment: CDR1 SGHRS and CDR2 YFSETQ. The J segment lost 4 bases and the V segment lost 0 bases, leaving 2 bases of the junction unmatched. CDR3 amino acids: CASSLEGQGYEQYF. CDR3 coding DNA: TGCGCCAGCAGCTTGGAAGGACAGGGGTACGAGCAGTACTTC.

CDR3 bases: TGTGCCAGCAGCCGAACACGGGACTCCCAAGAGACCCAGTACTTC. Residues: CASSRTRDSQETQYF. This sequence joins TRBV4-2 and TRBJ2-5, with a tentative D call TRBD2 (6 bases). V shed 4 bases and J shed 1 base, with 13 bases lying between them. Looked up from germline, CDR1 is LGHNA and CDR2 is YNFKEQ. The CDR3 spans 15 residues.

The genes are TRBV6-6 and TRBJ1-2; 7 bases are shared with TRBD1. The CDR3 length is 13 residues. The V gene's germline CDR1 is MNHNY and CDR2 SVGAGI (reference sequence). V was pared by 4 bases and J by 6 bases, with 5 bases of the junction left unmatched. Here the CDR3 reads CASSFTGENGYTF. CDR3 bases: TGTGCCAGCAGTTTTACAGGGGAGAATGGCTACACCTTC.

V is TRBV30 and J is TRBJ2-7, with D hard to call. The CDR3 has 13 residues. V shed 3 bases and J shed 3 bases, with 12 bases lying between them. The germline V gene encodes CDR1 GTSNPN and CDR2 SVGIG (reference sequence). The DNA of the CDR3 is TGTGCCTGGAGGAGCCCAGCGATCTACGAGCAGTACTTC. The encoded protein is CAWRSPAIYEQYF.

This clone was recorded once. The J gene is TRBJ2-5, the V gene TRBV6-6, with unresolved D. CDR1 and CDR2 (germline): MNHNY, SVGAGI (reference sequence). The CDR3 consists of 13 residues. V was clipped by 3 bases and J by 2 bases, with 7 bases between them. The CDR3 DNA sequence: TGTGCCAGCAGTTATGGACGACAAGAGACCCAGTACTTC. Its translation is CASSYGRQETQYF.

The CDR3 DNA reads TGTGCCAGCAGCACTGGGGGGAATTCACCCCTCCACTTT. This encodes CASSTGGNSPLHF. The genes are TRBV7-2 and TRBJ1-6; D might be TRBD1 (5 bases). V was shortened by 5 bases and J by 7 bases, with 9 bases between the two germline ends. Germline CDR1 reads SGHTA; CDR2 reads FQGNSA. CDR3 length equals 13 residues.

This clone showed up just once. The V call is TRBV14, the J call TRBJ2-1; D tentatively fits TRBD1 or TRBD2 (5 bases each). The V gene lost 0 bases and the J gene lost 2 bases, with 14 bases spanning the gap. This CDR3 is built from 17 residues. Germline lookup yields CDR1 SGHDN and CDR2 FVKESK. The CDR3 region has the DNA TGTGCCAGCAGCCAAGATATGGGCAGGGACCCCTACAATGAGCAGTTCTTC. Amino acid sequence: CASSQDMGRDPYNEQFF.

The chain combines TRBV27 with TRBJ2-1, with TRBD1 matching over 9 bases. This CDR3 is built from 14 residues. The germline V gene has CDR1 MNHEY and CDR2 SMNVEV (reference sequence). J lost 4 bases, V lost 10 bases, and 8 bases had no gene match. The CDR3 DNA reads as TGTGCCACTTCGAACAGGGGGCCTTACAATGAGCAGTTCTTC. This translates into CATSNRGPYNEQFF.

This clone occurred once. This chain connects TRBV10-2 to TRBJ1-1; D may be TRBD1 (5 bases). Germline V lookup: CDR1 WSHSY, CDR2 SAAADI. CDR3 size: 15 residues. The V gene lost 3 bases and the J gene lost 1 base, with 12 bases spanning the gap. CDR3 nucleotides: TGCGCCAGCAGTGAAGAGGGGCGAGCGAACACTGAAGCTTTCTTT. It yields the protein CASSEEGRANTEAFF.

This chain uses TRBV18 with TRBJ2-1; D may be TRBD1 (5 bases). The germline CDR1 and CDR2 sequences are KGHSH and LQKENI. The CDR3 has 13 residues. Trimming removed 3 bases from V and 10 bases from J, with 13 bases in between. The CDR3: CASSPPAGPEQFF. The CDR3 DNA follows: TGTGCCAGCTCACCCCCGGCAGGGCCGGAGCAGTTCTTC.

The chain combines TRBV9 with TRBJ2-2; TRBD1 might be the D (6 bases). This CDR3 region has 12 residues. Looked up from germline, CDR1 is SGDLS and CDR2 is YYNGEE. V was pared by 4 bases and J by 8 bases, with 9 bases between. The CDR3 here is CASSTQGGELFF. In nucleotides, the CDR3 is TGTGCCAGCAGCACCCAGGGGGGGGAGCTGTTTTTT.

The J gene is TRBJ2-5, the V gene TRBV11-2; the D is unclear. CDR3 length equals 10 residues. Deletions cut 8 bases from V and 2 bases from J, with 3 bases between. Germline CDR1 is SGHAT and CDR2 is FQNNGV. The CDR3 sequence: CASGQETQYF. The CDR3 nucleotides read TGTGCCAGCGGTCAAGAGACCCAGTACTTC.

V and J are TRBV18 and TRBJ1-5, with 10 bases aligning to TRBD1. This CDR3 is built from 15 residues. Germline CDR1 is KGHSH and CDR2 is LQKENI. V shed 3 bases and J 5 bases; nucleotides not matched to a gene: 4. CDR3 coding DNA: TGTGCCAGCTCACCCCTAGGGACAGGGGATCAGCCCCAGCATTTT. It codes for CASSPLGTGDQPQHF.